This TCR beta chain originates from a study of technical replicates of blood from a handful of donors. The length of the CDR3 is 15 residues. Germline V gene data show CDR1 as SGDLS and CDR2 as YYNGEE. The trim removed 4 bases at V and 0 bases at J, leaving 3 bases unmatched. The repertoire was sequenced with immunoSEQ multiplex PCR; TCRdb's copy has only in-frame clones and lacks some. The sample carries fewer than 110,000 clones, roughly 95% recorded once. The clonotype was recovered from a human donor in good health. The rearrangement joins TRBV9 to TRBJ2-1, with 8 bases identical to TRBD2. The sequencing input was T cells isolated from PBMCs. CDR3 nucleotide sequence: TGTGCCAGCAGCCGGGGGGGCAGCTCCTACAATGAGCAGTTCTTC. Protein: CASSRGGSSYNEQFF.